This T cell receptor beta chain is drawn from a study of T cell responses to AZD1222 COVID-19 vaccine. Study-level points and caveats: The repertoires were collected only after the peak T cell response. Donors were chiefly white British, with a greater number of females, and clonal diversity was perhaps underestimated. The study identified only a handful of AZD1222 recipients as seropositive at baseline.

Method: immunoSEQ multiplex PCR; TCRdb's copy keeps in-frame clones and lacks some. This table has around 190,000 clones, about 90% appearing once. Regarding this clone: Its specificity is not known.

The material was peripheral blood, obtained 28 days after the second AZD1222 dose. The clonotype comes from an adult who received the AZD1222 COVID-19 vaccine.

The CDR3 spells CASGLGLPNTDTQYF. CDR3 nucleotides: TGTGCTAGTGGTTTGGGGCTACCAAACACAGATACGCAGTATTTT. V and J are TRBV12-5 and TRBJ2-3; no definite D call. The CDR3 totals 15 residues. Trimming took off 1 base at V and 2 bases at J, with 10 bases between the two ends. The germline CDR1 and CDR2 sequences are LGHNT and FRNRAP.